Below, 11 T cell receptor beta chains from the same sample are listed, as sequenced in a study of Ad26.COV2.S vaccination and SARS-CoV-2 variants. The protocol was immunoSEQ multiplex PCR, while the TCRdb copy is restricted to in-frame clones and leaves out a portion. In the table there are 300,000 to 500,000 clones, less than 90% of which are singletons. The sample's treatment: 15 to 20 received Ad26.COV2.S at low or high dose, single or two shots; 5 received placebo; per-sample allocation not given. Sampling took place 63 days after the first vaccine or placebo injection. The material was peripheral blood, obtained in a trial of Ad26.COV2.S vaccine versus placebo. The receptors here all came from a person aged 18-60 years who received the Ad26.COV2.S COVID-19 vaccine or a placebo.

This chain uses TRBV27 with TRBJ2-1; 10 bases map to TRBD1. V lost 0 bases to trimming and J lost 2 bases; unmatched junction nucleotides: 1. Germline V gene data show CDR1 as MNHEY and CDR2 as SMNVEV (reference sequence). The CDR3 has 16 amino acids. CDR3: CASSLSGQGPYNEQFF. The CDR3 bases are TGTGCCAGCAGTTTATCGGGACAGGGGCCCTACAATGAGCAGTTCTTC.

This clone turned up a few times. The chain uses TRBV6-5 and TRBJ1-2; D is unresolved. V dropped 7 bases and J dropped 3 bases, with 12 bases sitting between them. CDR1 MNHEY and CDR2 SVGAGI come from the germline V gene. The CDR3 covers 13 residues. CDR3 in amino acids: CASMVPLDYGYTF. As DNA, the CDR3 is TGTGCCAGCATGGTACCATTGGACTATGGCTACACCTTC.

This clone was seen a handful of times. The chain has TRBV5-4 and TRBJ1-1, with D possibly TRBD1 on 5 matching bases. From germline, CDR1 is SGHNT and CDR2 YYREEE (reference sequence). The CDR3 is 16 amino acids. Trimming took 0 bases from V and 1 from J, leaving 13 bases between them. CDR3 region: CASSLEAGRENTEAFF. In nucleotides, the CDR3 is TGTGCCAGCAGCTTGGAGGCAGGGCGTGAGAACACTGAAGCTTTCTTT.

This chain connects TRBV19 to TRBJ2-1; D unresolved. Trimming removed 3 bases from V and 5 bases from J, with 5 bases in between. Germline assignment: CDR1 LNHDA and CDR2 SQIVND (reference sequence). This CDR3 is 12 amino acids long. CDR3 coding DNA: TGTGCCAGTAGTATTGGGGACAATGAGCAGTTCTTC. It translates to CASSIGDNEQFF.

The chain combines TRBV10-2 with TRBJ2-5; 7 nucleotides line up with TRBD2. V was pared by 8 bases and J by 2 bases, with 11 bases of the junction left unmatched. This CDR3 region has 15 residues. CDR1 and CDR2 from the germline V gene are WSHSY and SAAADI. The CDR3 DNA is TGCGCCAGCCGGGGCGGAAAGCGGGGACAAGAGACCCAGTACTTC. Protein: CASRGGKRGQETQYF.

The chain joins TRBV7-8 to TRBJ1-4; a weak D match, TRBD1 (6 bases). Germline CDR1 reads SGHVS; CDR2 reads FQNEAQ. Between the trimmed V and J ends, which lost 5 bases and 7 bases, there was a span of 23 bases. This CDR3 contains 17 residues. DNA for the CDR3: TGTGCCAGCAGCCCATGGTGGGGGGGGCAGGGCAGTGAAAAACTGTTTTTT. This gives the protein CASSPWWGGQGSEKLFF.

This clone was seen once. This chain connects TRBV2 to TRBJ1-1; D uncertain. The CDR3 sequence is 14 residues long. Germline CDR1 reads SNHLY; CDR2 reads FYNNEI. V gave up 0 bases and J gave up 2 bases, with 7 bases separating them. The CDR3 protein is CASSEASDNTEAFF. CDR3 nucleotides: TGTGCCAGCAGTGAAGCGTCAGATAACACTGAAGCTTTCTTT. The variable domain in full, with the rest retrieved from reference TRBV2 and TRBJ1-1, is EPEVTQTPSHQVTQMGQEVILRCVPISNHLYFYWYRQILGQKVEFLVSFYNNEISEKSEIFDDQFSVERPDGSNFTLKIRSTKLEDSAMYFCASSEASDNTEAFFGQGTRLTVV.

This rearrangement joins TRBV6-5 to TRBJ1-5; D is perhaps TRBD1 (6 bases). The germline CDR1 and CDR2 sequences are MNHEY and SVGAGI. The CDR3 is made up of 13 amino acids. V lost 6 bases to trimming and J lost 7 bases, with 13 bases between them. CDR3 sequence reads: CASRPGTRQPQHF. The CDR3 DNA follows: TGTGCCAGCAGGCCCGGGACACGGCAGCCCCAGCATTTT.

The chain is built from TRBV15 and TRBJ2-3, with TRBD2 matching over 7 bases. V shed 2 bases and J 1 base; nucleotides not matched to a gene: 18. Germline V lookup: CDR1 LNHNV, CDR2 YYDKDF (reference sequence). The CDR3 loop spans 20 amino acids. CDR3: CATSRPRLAAFPKRTDTQYF. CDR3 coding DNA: TGTGCCACCAGCAGACCCCGGCTAGCGGCCTTTCCTAAACGCACAGATACGCAGTATTTT.

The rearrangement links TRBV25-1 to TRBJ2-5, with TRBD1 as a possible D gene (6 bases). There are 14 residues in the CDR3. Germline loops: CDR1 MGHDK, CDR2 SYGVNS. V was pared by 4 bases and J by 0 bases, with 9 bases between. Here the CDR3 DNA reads TGTGCCAGCAGTGTTGACAGGAACCAAGAGACCCAGTACTTC. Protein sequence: CASSVDRNQETQYF.

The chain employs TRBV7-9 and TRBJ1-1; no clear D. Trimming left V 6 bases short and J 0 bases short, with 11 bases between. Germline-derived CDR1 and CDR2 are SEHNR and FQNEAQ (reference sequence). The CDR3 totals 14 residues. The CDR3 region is CASRWSTLNTEAFF. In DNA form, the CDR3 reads TGTGCCAGCAGGTGGTCTACCCTGAACACTGAAGCTTTCTTT.